The 18 T cell receptor beta chains below come from one sample, sequenced in a study of shared clonotypes between healthy human individuals. Only in-frame clones appear in the TCRdb table, and some are missing; sequencing was by immunoSEQ multiplex PCR. The table has approximately 460,000 clones, about 74% seen once. Sequencing was carried out using PBMCs. The receptors stem from a woman in her forties in good health. Some clones in this sample may be carry-over from other donors' samples.

This chain uses TRBV6-6 with TRBJ1-1; TRBD1 might be the D (5 bases). Germline CDR1 is MNHNY and CDR2 is SVGAGI (reference sequence). CDR3 length equals 13 residues. V was trimmed by 7 bases and J by 4 bases, leaving 13 bases between them. CDR3 amino acids: CASTRDGGTEAFF. The CDR3 coding sequence is TGTGCCAGCACCCGGGACGGCGGCACTGAAGCTTTCTTT.

The V gene is TRBV4-1, the J gene TRBJ2-5; D is unresolved. V shed 5 bases and J shed 2 bases, with 6 bases lying between them. The CDR3 totals 12 residues. Germline V gene sequence: CDR1 MGHRA, CDR2 YSYEKL. The CDR3 nucleotides read TGCGCCAGCAGCAGGGAACAAGAGACCCAGTACTTC. Translated, it gives CASSREQETQYF.

The table lists this clone with a few counts. This chain joins TRBV4-2 and TRBJ2-2; D is possibly TRBD1 or TRBD2 (5 bases each). CDR3 size: 16 residues. From germline, CDR1 is LGHNA and CDR2 YNFKEQ. V dropped 1 base and J dropped 5 bases, with 14 bases sitting between them. CDR3 sequence (DNA): TGTGCCAGCAGCCAAGTCCTACAGTGGGGGACCGGGGAGCTGTTTTTT. Translation gives CASSQVLQWGTGELFF.

The chain combines TRBV2 with TRBJ1-2, with 10 bases aligning to TRBD1. CDR1 is SNHLY, CDR2 FYNNEI, per germline. The CDR3 sequence is 13 residues long. The J segment lost 5 bases and the V segment lost 7 bases, leaving 4 bases of the junction unmatched. CDR3 loop: CASKADRGYGYTF. In DNA, the CDR3 is TGTGCCAGCAAGGCGGACAGGGGGTATGGCTACACCTTC.

A word on this clone: A read error is the likely source, as a far larger clone sits one nucleotide away. This same CDR3 is encoded by further DNA sequences in the sample. V is TRBV30 and J is TRBJ1-1; D remains unclear. CDR1 is GTSNPN, CDR2 SVGIG, per germline (reference sequence). The V and J ends lost 3 bases and 1 base respectively, with 9 bases between them. CDR3 length equals 13 residues. For the CDR3, the DNA is TGTGCCTGGAGCGTCGGGAGGAACACTGAAGCTTTCTTT. Translated: CAWSVGRNTEAFF.

This clone was seen only a few times. This rearrangement joins TRBV28 to TRBJ2-3; perhaps TRBD1 as D (6 bases). Trimming removed 2 bases from V and 4 bases from J, with 19 bases in between. The CDR3 covers 17 residues. Germline CDR1 is MDHEN and CDR2 is SYDVKM. CDR3 nucleotides: TGTGCCAGCAGTTTACAGACAGGCCAAAGGATCTCAGATACGCAGTATTTT. Translating gives CASSLQTGQRISDTQYF.

The chain is built from TRBV6-5 and TRBJ1-2; D possibly corresponds to TRBD1 (5 bases). The CDR3 contains 13 residues. The V and J ends lost 7 bases and 4 bases respectively, with 13 bases between them. Looked up from germline, CDR1 is MNHEY and CDR2 is SVGAGI. The CDR3 DNA is TGTGCCAGCACCTCCGGGACGGGCTATGGCTACACCTTC. This translates into CASTSGTGYGYTF.

Note on this clone: A read error may be the cause here, since a much bigger clone is one base away. Without the conserved terminal phenylalanine or tryptophan, this CDR3 likely stems from a read error. V gene TRBV7-9 combines with J gene TRBJ1-4; TRBD1 aligns across 10 bases. The V and J ends lost 5 bases and 4 bases, in that order; junction bases with no gene match: 13. The CDR3 sequence is 18 residues long. CDR1 is SEHNR, CDR2 FQNEAQ, per germline (reference sequence). The CDR3 region has the DNA TGTGCCAGCAGCGCAGAGACAGGGGGCTCGTTTGGTAATGAAAAACTGTTTTCT. Translation gives CASSAETGGSFGNEKLFS.

This chain joins TRBV5-1 and TRBJ2-1; 14 bases map to TRBD2. Germline CDR1 reads SGHRS; CDR2 reads YFSETQ. The CDR3 extends over 18 amino acids. The trim removed 3 bases at V and 9 bases at J, leaving 14 bases unmatched. The CDR3 loop reads CASSYYPTSGRALSEQFF. CDR3 coding DNA: TGCGCCAGCAGCTACTACCCGACTAGCGGGAGGGCCTTAAGTGAGCAGTTCTTC.

The rearrangement links TRBV10-1 to TRBJ2-1; 13 nucleotides align to TRBD2. This CDR3 comprises 13 residues. Germline trimming cut 5 bases from V and 10 bases from J; bases unmatched to any gene: 2. Germline values: CDR1 WNHNN, CDR2 SYGVQD (reference sequence). The CDR3 coding sequence is TGCGCCAGCAGTAAGGGACTAGCGGGAGAGCAGTTCTTC. Translated, it gives CASSKGLAGEQFF.

This clone has a handful of counts. V is TRBV2 and J is TRBJ2-5, with D perhaps TRBD2 (5 bases). The last part of the DNA fits TRBJ2-7 better; the J call may be wrong. This CDR3 region has 13 residues. Germline lookup yields CDR1 SNHLY and CDR2 FYNNEI. CDR3 in DNA: TGTGCCAGTGGCGGAGGCCCATCCTACGAGCAGTACTTC. It codes for CASGGGPSYEQYF.

This clone was detected a few times. The J gene is TRBJ2-7, the V gene TRBV28; D is ambiguous. V was cut by 11 bases and J by 3 bases, with 20 bases left in between. CDR1 MDHEN and CDR2 SYDVKM come from the germline V gene. The CDR3 extends over 14 amino acids. The CDR3 nucleotides read TGTGCCGGCTCGGCCAGCGACGCCCGCTACGAGCAGTACTTC. This gives the protein CAGSASDARYEQYF.

This clone came up a few times. The rearrangement uses TRBV27 and TRBJ1-2, with 8 nucleotides matching TRBD1. Per the germline V gene, CDR1 is MNHEY and CDR2 is SMNVEV (reference sequence). The CDR3 sequence is 14 residues long. Germline trimming cut 6 bases from V and 5 bases from J; bases unmatched to any gene: 8. The CDR3, as DNA: TGTGCCAGCAGAACCGGACAGGGAAGTTATGGCTACACCTTC. This sequence encodes CASRTGQGSYGYTF.

As regards this clone: A far larger clone is one nucleotide away, so this likely arose from a read error. The rearrangement joins TRBV2 to TRBJ2-5; unclear D gene. With the DNA end fitting TRBJ2-7 better, the J assignment may be wrong. Germline V CDR1 and CDR2: SNHLY, FYNNEI. CDR3 size: 13 residues. The DNA for the CDR3 is TGTGCCAGCAGTGACGTGTTCTCCTGCGAGCAGTACTTC. Translated: CASSDVFSCEQYF.

The chain joins TRBV28 to TRBJ1-3, with D unresolved. This CDR3 spans 14 amino acids. Per the germline V gene, CDR1 is MDHEN and CDR2 is SYDVKM. The ends were cut back, 3 bases at V and 2 bases at J, with 8 bases in the middle. The CDR3 coding sequence is TGTGCCAGCAGTTTCCCGGGGACTGGAAACACCATATATTTT. Protein: CASSFPGTGNTIYF.

This sequence joins TRBV10-2 and TRBJ2-1; 10 positions agree with TRBD2. Germline V gene lookup returns CDR1 WSHSY and CDR2 SAAADI. V lost 7 bases and J lost 1; bases outside the gene matches: 16. CDR3 size: 19 residues. The CDR3 is CASISGVAGGSWSYNEQFF. CDR3 nucleotides: TGCGCCAGCATCTCCGGGGTAGCGGGAGGTAGTTGGTCCTACAATGAGCAGTTCTTC.

There are a few counts of this clone. A far more abundant clone sits one base away, making this likely a read error. The chain uses TRBV2 and TRBJ2-2; no firm D call. Germline lookup yields CDR1 SNHLY and CDR2 FYNNEI. CDR3 size: 12 residues. V was cut by 4 bases and J by 9 bases, with 9 bases left in between. The CDR3: CASSVAARELFF. Written as DNA, the CDR3 is TGTGCCAGCAGTGTGGCCGCCCGGGAGCTGTTTTTT. The full variable domain, rest sourced from reference TRBV2 and TRBJ2-2, is EPEVTQTPSHQVTQMGQEVILRCVPISNHLYFYWYRQILGQKVEFLVSFYNNEISEKSEIFDDQFSVERPDGSNFTLKIRSTKLEDSAMYFCASSVAARELFFGEGSRLTVL.

The rearrangement links TRBV19 to TRBJ1-5; 7 bases map to TRBD1. There are 14 residues in the CDR3. Germline V gene lookup returns CDR1 LNHDA and CDR2 SQIVND (reference sequence). V shed 7 bases and J 6 bases; nucleotides not matched to a gene: 9. The CDR3 region is CASNNDRVFQPQHF. In nucleotides, the CDR3 is TGTGCCAGTAATAACGACAGGGTATTTCAGCCCCAGCATTTT. The variable domain in full, completed from reference TRBV19 and TRBJ1-5, reads DGGITQSPKYLFRKEGQNVTLSCEQNLNHDAMYWYRQDPGQGLRLIYYSQIVNDFQKGDIAEGYSVSREKKESFPLTVTSAQKNPTAFYLCASNNDRVFQPQHFGDGTRLSIL.